Following are 8 T cell receptor beta chains from one sample sequenced in a study of T-cell memory formation after mild COVID-19. Each CDR3 protein is one row after TCRdb ran MiXCR on the 5' RACE reads. The sample lists around 400,000 distinct CDR3 sequences; about 24% were seen once. Input material: PBMCs or a T cell subset sorted from them (not recorded which). The receptors come from an adult woman who had mild COVID-19 (a few samples of this study predate the infection). Cell type and time point are not known.

This clonotype was seen many times. This chain links TRBV5-1 with TRBJ1-1; D ambiguous. CDR3 length: 15 amino acids. Trimming left V 4 bases short and J 1 base short, with 14 bases between. Germline V CDR1 and CDR2: SGHRS, YFSETQ. The chain's CDR3 is CASSVLGPTNTEAFF. CDR3 nucleotides: TGCGCCAGCAGCGTGCTCGGACCGACGAACACTGAAGCTTTCTTT.

At least ten counts were recorded for this clonotype. This rearrangement joins TRBV5-4 to TRBJ2-1, with 10 bases lining up with TRBD1. Germline values: CDR1 SGHNT, CDR2 YYREEE (reference sequence). Losses at the gene ends were 2 bases for V and 5 bases for J; bases not matched to a gene: 1. CDR3 length equals 14 residues. The CDR3 coding sequence is TGTGCCAGCAGCTTCGGACAGGGGGACAATGAGCAGTTCTTC. This translates into CASSFGQGDNEQFF. Using reference TRBV5-4 and TRBJ2-1 for the parts outside the CDR3, the full variable domain is ETGVTQSPTHLIKTRGQQVTLRCSSQSGHNTVSWYQQALGQGPQFIFQYYREEENGRGNFPPRFSGLQFPNYSSELNVNALELDDSALYLCASSFGQGDNEQFFGPGTRLTVL.

This clonotype occurred a few times. The junction departs from germline at one end; a sequencing error may be responsible. The chain has TRBV7-3 and TRBJ2-1, with a possible D match to TRBD1 (6 bases). The CDR3 consists of 13 residues. The V gene's germline CDR1 is SGHTA and CDR2 FQGTGA. The CDR3 region is CASSITGRGEQFF. The DNA for the CDR3 is TGTGCCAGCAGCATAACAGGGAGAGGTGAGCAGTTCTTC.

This clonotype was seen more than once but under ten times. This CDR3 reads CASRGGSGANVLTF. The CDR3 region has the DNA TGTGCCAGCAGGGGGGGCTCTGGGGCCAACGTCCTGACTTTC. The chain carries TRBV6-6 and TRBJ2-6; a weak D match, TRBD2 (6 bases). CDR3 length: 14 residues. Trimming cost V 6 bases and J 0 bases, with 6 bases left between them. Germline V gene sequence: CDR1 MNHNY, CDR2 SVGAGI (reference sequence).

The sample holds a few counts of this clonotype. The chain has TRBV3-1 and TRBJ1-6; TRBD1 agrees at 8 bases. V gave up 6 bases and J gave up 7 bases; unmatched junction bases: 2. Germline-derived CDR1 and CDR2 are LGHDT and YNNKEL (reference sequence). The CDR3 totals 13 residues. The CDR3 region is CASSGQGNSPLHF. The CDR3 DNA follows: TGTGCCAGCAGTGGACAGGGCAATTCACCCCTCCACTTT.

This chain joins TRBV4-1 and TRBJ1-2; no definite D call. Between the trimmed V and J ends, which lost 1 base and 0 bases, there was a span of 24 bases. The CDR3 is 20 amino acids. Germline V gene sequence: CDR1 MGHRA, CDR2 YSYEKL. CDR3 region: CASSQVLVGFGSSSNYGYTF. In nucleotides, the CDR3 is TGCGCCAGCAGCCAAGTTCTTGTGGGCTTCGGGTCTTCCTCTAACTATGGCTACACCTTC.

The J gene is TRBJ1-1, the V gene TRBV18; 8 positions match TRBD1. The CDR3 spans 14 residues. The junction had 7 bases not matched to a gene; V was cut back by 6 bases and J by 4 bases. Per germline, CDR1 KGHSH and CDR2 LQKENI. The CDR3 is CASSRDRGSTEAFF. CDR3 bases: TGTGCCAGCTCCCGAGACAGGGGTAGCACTGAAGCTTTCTTT.

This clonotype was detected only a few times. The genes are TRBV12-3 or TRBV12-4 and TRBJ1-4; 7 bases match TRBD1. This CDR3 region has 14 residues. The J segment lost 8 bases and the V segment lost 6 bases, leaving 9 bases of the junction unmatched. CDR3 in amino acids: CASRSNRGGEKLFF. CDR3 in DNA: TGTGCCAGCAGATCCAACAGGGGCGGAGAAAAACTGTTTTTT.